Sequencing of this T cell receptor (beta chain) was carried out in a study of blood T cells in healthy people across ages. Study at large: Template-switching capture recovered about one barcoded beta molecule per two T cells. Study-wide findings and caveats: Naive and antigen-experienced cells were not separated, limiting conclusive comparison.

Next came a second PCR, run for about 6 to 12 cycles, which used a sample-barcoded 5' primer along with a J-beta primer mix. A template-switch adaptor that had 12 random nucleotides put a tag on each cDNA molecule. Sequencing of every sample gave 2.5 million or more CDR3-containing paired-end reads. Using its own MiXCR run on the 5' RACE reads, TCRdb lists one record per CDR3 protein. Of roughly 1.5 million distinct CDR3 sequences detected, less than 45% appear once; the ten largest clones hold approximately 4.1%. Germline V gene sequence: CDR1 DFQATT, CDR2 SNEGSKA (reference sequence). The V and J ends lost 5 bases and 6 bases respectively, with 14 bases between them. The CDR3 runs 13 residues. Details on this clonotype: What it binds is not known.

The sample comprised blood. The gene calls are TRBV20-1 and TRBJ2-1; perhaps TRBD2 as D (6 bases). The origin of this receptor is a woman aged 18 to 35 in good health. CDR3 in amino acids: CSARRAGSNEQFF. The CDR3 nucleotides are TGCAGTGCTCGAAGGGCCGGGAGCAATGAGCAGTTCTTC.